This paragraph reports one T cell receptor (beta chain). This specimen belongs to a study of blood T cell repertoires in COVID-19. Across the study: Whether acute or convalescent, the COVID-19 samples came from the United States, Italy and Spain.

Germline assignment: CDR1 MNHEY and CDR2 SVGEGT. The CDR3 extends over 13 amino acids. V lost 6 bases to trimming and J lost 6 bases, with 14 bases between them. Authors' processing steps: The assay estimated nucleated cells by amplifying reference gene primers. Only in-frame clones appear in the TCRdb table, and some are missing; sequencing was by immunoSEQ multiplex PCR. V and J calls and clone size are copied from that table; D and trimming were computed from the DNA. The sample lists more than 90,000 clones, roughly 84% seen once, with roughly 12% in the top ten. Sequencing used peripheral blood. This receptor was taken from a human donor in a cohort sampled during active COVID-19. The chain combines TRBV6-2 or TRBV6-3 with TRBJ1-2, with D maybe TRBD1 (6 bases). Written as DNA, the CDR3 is TGTGCCAGCAGCGTCAGGGGCTTTGATGGCTACACCTTC. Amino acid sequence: CASSVRGFDGYTF.